This T cell receptor (beta chain) was captured by sequencing in a study of shared clonotypes between healthy human individuals. Study-wide context: There were three CD4 naive, three CD4 memory, two CD8 naive and one CD8 memory plates per donor.

This clone was detected only once. This table comes from immunoSEQ multiplex PCR, and its TCRdb copy is limited to in-frame clones, with some not included. The sample lists over 850,000 clones, 70% to 80% occurring once. CDR3 length: 17 residues. Trimming stripped 3 bases from V and 1 base from J, with 14 bases between. The V gene's germline CDR1 is SGHRS and CDR2 YFSETQ. The chain is built from TRBV5-1 and TRBJ2-6; D gene unclear. Sequenced sample: memory CD4+ T cells from PBMCs. The subset was: CD45RA-negative fraction. This receptor was identified in a man younger than 30 in good health. Some clones in this sample may be carry-over from other donors' samples. CDR3 nucleotide sequence: TGCGCCAGCAGCTCCCTTGTGGGAAGGTCTGGGGCCAACGTCCTGACTTTC. It codes for CASSSLVGRSGANVLTF.